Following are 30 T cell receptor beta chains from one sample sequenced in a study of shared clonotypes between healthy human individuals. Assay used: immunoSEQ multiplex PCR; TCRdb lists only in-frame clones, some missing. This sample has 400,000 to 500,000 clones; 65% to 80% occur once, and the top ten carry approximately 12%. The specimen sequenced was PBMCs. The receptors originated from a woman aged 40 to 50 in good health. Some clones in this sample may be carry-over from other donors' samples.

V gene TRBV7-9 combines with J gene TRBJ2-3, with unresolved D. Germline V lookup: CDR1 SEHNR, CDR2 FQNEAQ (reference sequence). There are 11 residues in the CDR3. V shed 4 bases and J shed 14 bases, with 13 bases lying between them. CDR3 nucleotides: TGTGCCAGCAGCTGGGGTCGTAGCTGGTATTTT. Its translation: CASSWGRSWYF.

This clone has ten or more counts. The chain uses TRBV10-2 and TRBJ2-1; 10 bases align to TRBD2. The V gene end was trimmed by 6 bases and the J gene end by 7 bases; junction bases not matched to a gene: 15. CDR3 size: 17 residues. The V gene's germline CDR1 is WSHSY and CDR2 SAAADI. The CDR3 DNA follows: TGCGCCAGCAGCCTTCTACTAGCGGGACCCAAGGGGAATGAGCAGTTCTTC. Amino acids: CASSLLLAGPKGNEQFF.

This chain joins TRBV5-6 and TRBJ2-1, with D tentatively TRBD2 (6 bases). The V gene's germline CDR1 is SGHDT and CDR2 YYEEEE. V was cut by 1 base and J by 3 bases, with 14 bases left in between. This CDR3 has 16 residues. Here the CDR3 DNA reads TGTGCCAGCAGCTTGTTTGGAGGGTTAAACTACAATGAGCAGTTCTTC. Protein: CASSLFGGLNYNEQFF. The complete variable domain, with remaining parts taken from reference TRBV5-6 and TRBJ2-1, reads DAGVTQSPTHLIKTRGQQVTLRCSPKSGHDTVSWYQQALGQGPQFIFQYYEEEERQRGNFPDRFSGHQFPNYSSELNVNALLLGDSALYLCASSLFGGLNYNEQFFGPGTRLTVL.

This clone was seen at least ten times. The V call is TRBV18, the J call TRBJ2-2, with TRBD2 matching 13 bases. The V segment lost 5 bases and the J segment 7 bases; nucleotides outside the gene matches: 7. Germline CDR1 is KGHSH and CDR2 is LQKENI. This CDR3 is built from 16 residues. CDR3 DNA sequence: TGTGCCAGCTCATTCGGACTAGCGGGAGATATCGGGGAGCTGTTTTTT. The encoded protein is CASSFGLAGDIGELFF.

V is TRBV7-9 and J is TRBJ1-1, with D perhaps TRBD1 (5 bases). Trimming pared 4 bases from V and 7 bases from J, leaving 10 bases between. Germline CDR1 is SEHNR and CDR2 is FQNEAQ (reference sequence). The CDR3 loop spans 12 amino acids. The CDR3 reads CASSYYGGEAFF. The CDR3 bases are TGTGCCAGCAGCTATTACGGGGGTGAAGCTTTCTTT.

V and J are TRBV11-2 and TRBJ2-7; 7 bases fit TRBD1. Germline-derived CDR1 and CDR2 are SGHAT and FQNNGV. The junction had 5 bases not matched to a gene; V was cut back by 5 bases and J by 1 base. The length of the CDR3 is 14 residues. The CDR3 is CASSPGQTSYEQYF. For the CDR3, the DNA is TGTGCCAGCAGCCCGGGACAGACTTCCTACGAGCAGTACTTC.

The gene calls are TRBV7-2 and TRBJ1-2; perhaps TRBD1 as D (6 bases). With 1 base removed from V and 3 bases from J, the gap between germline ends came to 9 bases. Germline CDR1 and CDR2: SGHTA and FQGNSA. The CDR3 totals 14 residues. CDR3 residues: CASSLEGGDYGYTF. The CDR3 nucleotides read TGTGCCAGCAGCTTAGAAGGGGGGGACTATGGCTACACCTTC.

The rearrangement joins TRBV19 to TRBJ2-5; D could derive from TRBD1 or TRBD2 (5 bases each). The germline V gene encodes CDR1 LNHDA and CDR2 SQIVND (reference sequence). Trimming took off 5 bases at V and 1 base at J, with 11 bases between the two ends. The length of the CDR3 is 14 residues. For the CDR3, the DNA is TGTGCCAGTAGTGTTCCGGGGCTCCAAGAGACCCAGTACTTC. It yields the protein CASSVPGLQETQYF.

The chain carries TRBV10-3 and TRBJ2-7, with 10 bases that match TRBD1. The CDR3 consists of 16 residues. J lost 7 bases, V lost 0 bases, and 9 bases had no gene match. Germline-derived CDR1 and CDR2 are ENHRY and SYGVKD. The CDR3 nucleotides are TGTGCCATCAGTGAGTCCGGTAGACAGGGGGCGGGTGAGCAGTACTTC. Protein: CAISESGRQGAGEQYF.

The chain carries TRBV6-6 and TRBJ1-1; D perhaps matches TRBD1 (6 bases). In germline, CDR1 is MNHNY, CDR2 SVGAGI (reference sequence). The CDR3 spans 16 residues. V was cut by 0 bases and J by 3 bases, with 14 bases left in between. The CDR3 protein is CASSYSGAVVDTEAFF. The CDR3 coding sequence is TGTGCCAGCAGTTACTCGGGGGCGGTTGTAGACACTGAAGCTTTCTTT.

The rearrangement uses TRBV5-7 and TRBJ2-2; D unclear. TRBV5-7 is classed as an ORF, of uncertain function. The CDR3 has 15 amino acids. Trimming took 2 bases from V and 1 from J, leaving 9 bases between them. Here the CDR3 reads CASSFPTGNTGELFF. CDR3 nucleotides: TGTGCCAGCAGCTTTCCGACGGGGAACACCGGGGAGCTGTTTTTT.

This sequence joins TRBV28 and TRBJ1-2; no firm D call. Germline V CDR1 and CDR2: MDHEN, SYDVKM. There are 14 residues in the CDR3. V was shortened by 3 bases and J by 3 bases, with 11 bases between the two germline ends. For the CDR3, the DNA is TGTGCCAGCAGTTTGTCGGAAACGGACTATGGCTACACCTTC. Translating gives CASSLSETDYGYTF.

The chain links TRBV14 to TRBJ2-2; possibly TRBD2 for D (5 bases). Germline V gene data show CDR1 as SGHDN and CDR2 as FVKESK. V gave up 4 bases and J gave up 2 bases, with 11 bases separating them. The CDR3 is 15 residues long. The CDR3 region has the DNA TGTGCCAGCAGCCGGGTCTCTAGCAACACCGGGGAGCTGTTTTTT. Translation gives CASSRVSSNTGELFF. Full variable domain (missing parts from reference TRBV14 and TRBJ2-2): EAGVTQFPSHSVIEKGQTVTLRCDPISGHDNLYWYRRVMGKEIKFLLHFVKESKQDESGMPNNRFLAERTGGTYSTLKVQPAELEDSGVYFCASSRVSSNTGELFFGEGSRLTVL.

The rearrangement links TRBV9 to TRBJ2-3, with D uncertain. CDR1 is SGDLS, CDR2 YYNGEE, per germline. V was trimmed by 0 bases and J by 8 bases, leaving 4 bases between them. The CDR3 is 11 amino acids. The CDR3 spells CASSVAGTQYF. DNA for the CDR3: TGTGCCAGCAGCGTAGCGGGTACGCAGTATTTT.

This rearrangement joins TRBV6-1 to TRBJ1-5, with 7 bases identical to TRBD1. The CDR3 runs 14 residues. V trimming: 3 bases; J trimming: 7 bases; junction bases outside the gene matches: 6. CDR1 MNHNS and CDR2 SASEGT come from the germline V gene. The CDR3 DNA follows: TGTGCCAGCAGTGAGGGGACAGAAACACAGCCCCAGCATTTT. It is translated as CASSEGTETQPQHF.

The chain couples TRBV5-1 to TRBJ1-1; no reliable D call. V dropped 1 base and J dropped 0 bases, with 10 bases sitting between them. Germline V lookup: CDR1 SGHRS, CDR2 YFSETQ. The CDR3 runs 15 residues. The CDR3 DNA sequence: TGCGCCAGCAGCTTGCTCGGTTGGGTGAACACTGAAGCTTTCTTT. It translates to CASSLLGWVNTEAFF. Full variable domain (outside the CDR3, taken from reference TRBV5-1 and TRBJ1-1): KAGVTQTPRYLIKTRGQQVTLSCSPISGHRSVSWYQQTPGQGLQFLFEYFSETQRNKGNFPGRFSGRQFSNSRSEMNVSTLELGDSALYLCASSLLGWVNTEAFFGQGTRLTVV.

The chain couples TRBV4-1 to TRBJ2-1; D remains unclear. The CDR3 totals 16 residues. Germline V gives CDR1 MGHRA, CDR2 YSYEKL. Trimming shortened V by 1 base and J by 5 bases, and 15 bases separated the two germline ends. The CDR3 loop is CASSQGQGVANNEQFF. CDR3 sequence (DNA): TGCGCCAGCAGCCAAGGACAAGGAGTAGCAAACAATGAGCAGTTCTTC.

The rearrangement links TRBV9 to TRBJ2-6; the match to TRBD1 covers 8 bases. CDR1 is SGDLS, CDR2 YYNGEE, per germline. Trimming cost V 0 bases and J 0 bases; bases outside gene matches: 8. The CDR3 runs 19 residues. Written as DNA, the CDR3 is TGTGCCAGCAGCGTAGGGACAGGGTTTAGGAGCTCTGGGGCCAACGTCCTGACTTTC. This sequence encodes CASSVGTGFRSSGANVLTF.

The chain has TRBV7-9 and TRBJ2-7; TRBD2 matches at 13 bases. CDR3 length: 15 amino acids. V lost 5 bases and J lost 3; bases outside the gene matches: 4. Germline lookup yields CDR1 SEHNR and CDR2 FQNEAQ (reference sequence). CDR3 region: CASSIRTSGSYEQYF. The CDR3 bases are TGTGCCAGCAGCATAAGGACTAGCGGGAGCTACGAGCAGTACTTC.

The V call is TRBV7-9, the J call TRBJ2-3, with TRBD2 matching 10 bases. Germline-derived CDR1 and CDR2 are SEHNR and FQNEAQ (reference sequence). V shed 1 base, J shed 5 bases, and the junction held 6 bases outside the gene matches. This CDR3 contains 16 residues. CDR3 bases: TGTGCCAGCAGCTTAGGTTCTAGCGGGAGCGTAGATACGCAGTATTTT. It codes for CASSLGSSGSVDTQYF.

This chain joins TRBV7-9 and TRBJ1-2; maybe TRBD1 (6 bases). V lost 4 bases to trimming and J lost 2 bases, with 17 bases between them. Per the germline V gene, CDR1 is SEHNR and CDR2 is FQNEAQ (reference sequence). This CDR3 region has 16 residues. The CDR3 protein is CASSSSKDSFNYGYTF. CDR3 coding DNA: TGTGCCAGCAGCTCGTCTAAGGACAGTTTCAACTATGGCTACACCTTC.

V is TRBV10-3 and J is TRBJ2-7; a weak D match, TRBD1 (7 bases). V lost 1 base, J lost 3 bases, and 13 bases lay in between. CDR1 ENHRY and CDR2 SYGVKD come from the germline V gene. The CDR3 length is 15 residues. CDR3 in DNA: TGTGCCATCAGTGAGTTGGCAGGGGGGCACTACGAGCAGTACTTC. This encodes CAISELAGGHYEQYF.

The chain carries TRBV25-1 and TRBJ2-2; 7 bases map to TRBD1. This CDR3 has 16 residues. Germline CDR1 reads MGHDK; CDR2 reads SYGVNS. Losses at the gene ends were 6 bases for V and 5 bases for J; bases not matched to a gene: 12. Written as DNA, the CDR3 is TGTGCCAGCAGGCAGACAGGGCGTTCAGGGACCGGGGAGCTGTTTTTT. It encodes CASRQTGRSGTGELFF.

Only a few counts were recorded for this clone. The DNA for the CDR3 is TGTGCCAGCAGTTTAAACAGGGGAGGGGGTCAGCCCCAGCATTTT. It encodes CASSLNRGGGQPQHF. The J gene is TRBJ1-5, the V gene TRBV28, with TRBD1 identical over 7 bases. V dropped 2 bases and J dropped 6; count of bases not matched to a gene: 7. CDR1 is MDHEN and CDR2 is SYDVKM in the germline V gene. The length of the CDR3 is 15 residues. The whole variable domain, filled in from reference TRBV28 and TRBJ1-5, reads DVKVTQSSRYLVKRTGEKVFLECVQDMDHENMFWYRQDPGLGLRLIYFSYDVKMKEKGDIPEGYSVSREKKERFSLILESASTNQTSMYLCASSLNRGGGQPQHFGDGTRLSIL.

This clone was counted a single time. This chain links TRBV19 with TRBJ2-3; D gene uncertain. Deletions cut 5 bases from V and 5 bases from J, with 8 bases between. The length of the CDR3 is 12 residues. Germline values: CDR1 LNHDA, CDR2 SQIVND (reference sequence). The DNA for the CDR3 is TGTGCCAGTAGTTTAACGCAAGATACGCAGTATTTT. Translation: CASSLTQDTQYF.

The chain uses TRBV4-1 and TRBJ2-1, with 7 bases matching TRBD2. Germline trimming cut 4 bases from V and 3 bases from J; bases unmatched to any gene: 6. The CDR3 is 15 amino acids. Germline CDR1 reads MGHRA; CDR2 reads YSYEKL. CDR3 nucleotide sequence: TGCGCCAGCAGCCTGCGGGAGTGGGGCTACAATGAGCAGTTCTTC. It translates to CASSLREWGYNEQFF.

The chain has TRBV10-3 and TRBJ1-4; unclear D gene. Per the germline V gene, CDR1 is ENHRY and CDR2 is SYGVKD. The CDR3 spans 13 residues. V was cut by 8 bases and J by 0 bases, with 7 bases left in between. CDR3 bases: TGTGCCATCCAGAAAGCAACTAATGAAAAACTGTTTTTT. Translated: CAIQKATNEKLFF.

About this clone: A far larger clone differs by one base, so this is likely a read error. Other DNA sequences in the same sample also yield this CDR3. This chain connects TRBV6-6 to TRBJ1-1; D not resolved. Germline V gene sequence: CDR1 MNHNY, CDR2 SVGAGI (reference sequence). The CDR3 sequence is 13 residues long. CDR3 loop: CASNPAGNTEAFF. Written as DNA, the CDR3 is TGTGCCAGCAACCCTGCAGGAAACACTGAGGCTTTCTTT.

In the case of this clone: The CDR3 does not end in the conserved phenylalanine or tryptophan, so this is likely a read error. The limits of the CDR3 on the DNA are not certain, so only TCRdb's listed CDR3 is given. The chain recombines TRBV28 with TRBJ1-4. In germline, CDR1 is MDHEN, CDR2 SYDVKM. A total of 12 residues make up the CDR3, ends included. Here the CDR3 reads CASSPRRGPLGI.

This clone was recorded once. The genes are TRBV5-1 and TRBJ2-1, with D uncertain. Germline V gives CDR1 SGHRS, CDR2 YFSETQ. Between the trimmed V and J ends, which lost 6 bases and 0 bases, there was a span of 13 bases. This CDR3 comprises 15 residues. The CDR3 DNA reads TGCGCCAGCACCCCCTTTAGGAGCTCCTACAATGAGCAGTTCTTC. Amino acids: CASTPFRSSYNEQFF.